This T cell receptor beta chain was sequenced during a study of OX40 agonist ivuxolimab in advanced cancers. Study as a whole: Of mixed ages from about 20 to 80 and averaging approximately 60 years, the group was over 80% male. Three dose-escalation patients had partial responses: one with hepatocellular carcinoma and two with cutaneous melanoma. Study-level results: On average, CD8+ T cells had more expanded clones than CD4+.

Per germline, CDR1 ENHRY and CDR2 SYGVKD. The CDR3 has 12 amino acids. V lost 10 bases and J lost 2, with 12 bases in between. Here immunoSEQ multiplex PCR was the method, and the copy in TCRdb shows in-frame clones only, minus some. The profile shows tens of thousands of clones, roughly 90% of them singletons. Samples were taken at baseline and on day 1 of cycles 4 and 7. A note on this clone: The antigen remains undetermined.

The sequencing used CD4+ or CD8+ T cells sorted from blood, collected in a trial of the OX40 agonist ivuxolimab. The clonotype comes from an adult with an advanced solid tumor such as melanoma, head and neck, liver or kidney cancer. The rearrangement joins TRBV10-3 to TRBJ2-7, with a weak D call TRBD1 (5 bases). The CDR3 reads CATRRATYEQYF. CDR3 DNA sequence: TGTGCCACCCGCAGGGCGACCTACGAGCAGTACTTC.